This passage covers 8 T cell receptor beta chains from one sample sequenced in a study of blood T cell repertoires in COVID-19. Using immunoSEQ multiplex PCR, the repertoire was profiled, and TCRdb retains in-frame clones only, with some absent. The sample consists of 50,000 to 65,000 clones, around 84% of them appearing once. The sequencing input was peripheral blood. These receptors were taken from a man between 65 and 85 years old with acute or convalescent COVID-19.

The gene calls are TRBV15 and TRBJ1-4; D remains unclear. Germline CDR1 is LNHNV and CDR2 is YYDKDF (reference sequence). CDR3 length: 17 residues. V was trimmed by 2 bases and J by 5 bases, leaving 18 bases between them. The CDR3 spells CATSRSLPRGSNEKLFF. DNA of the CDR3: TGTGCCACCAGCAGATCTCTCCCTCGAGGATCCAATGAAAAACTGTTTTTT.

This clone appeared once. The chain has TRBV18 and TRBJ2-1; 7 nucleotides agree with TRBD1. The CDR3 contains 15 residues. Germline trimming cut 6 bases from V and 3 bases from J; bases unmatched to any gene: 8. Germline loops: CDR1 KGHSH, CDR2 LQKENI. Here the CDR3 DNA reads TGTGCCAGCTCCCGTGGACAGGCTTACTACAATGAGCAGTTCTTC. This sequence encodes CASSRGQAYYNEQFF.

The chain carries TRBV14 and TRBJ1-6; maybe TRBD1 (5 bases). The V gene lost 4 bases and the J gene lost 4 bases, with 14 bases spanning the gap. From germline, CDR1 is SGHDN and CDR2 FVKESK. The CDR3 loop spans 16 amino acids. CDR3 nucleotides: TGTGCCAGCAGCCCCAGGGCCGACGTATATAATTCACCCCTCCACTTT. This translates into CASSPRADVYNSPLHF.

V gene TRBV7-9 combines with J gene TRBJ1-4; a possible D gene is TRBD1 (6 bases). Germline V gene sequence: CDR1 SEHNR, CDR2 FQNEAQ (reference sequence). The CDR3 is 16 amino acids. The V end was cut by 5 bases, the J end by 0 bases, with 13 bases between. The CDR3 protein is CASSGRQEATNEKLFF. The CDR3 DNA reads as TGTGCCAGCAGCGGCCGACAGGAGGCAACTAATGAAAAACTGTTTTTT.

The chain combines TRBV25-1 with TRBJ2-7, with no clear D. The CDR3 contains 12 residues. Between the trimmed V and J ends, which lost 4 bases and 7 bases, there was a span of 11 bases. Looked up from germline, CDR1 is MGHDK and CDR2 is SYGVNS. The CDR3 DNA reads TGTGCCAGCAGTGGTAGTGCGCGGGAGCAGTACTTC. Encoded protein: CASSGSAREQYF.

The CDR3 nucleotides read TGTGCCAGCGGGGGAGGGCCGGACGCCTACAATGAGCAGTTCTTC. It specifies CASGGGPDAYNEQFF. V gene TRBV9 combines with J gene TRBJ2-1, with 7 positions matching TRBD2. V dropped 7 bases and J dropped 2; count of bases not matched to a gene: 9. CDR1 and CDR2 from the germline V gene are SGDLS and YYNGEE. The CDR3 contains 15 residues.

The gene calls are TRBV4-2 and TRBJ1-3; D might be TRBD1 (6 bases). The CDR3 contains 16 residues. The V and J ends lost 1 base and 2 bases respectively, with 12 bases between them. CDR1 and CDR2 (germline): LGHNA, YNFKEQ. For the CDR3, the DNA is TGTGCCAGCAGCCAAGTTACAGGGCGCCCTGGAAACACCATATATTTT. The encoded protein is CASSQVTGRPGNTIYF.

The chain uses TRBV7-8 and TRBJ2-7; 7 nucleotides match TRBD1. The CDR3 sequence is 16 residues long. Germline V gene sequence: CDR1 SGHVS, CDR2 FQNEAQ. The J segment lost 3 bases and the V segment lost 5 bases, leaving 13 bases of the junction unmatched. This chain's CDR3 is CASSAITGTASYEQYF. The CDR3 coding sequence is TGTGCCAGCAGCGCTATTACCGGGACAGCGAGCTACGAGCAGTACTTC.